One and the same sample provided the 6 T cell receptor beta chains below, sequenced in a study of blood T cell repertoires in COVID-19. Method: immunoSEQ multiplex PCR; TCRdb's copy keeps in-frame clones and lacks some. Of nearly 250,000 clones in the sample, 80% to 90% were seen once. Specimen: PBMCs or T cells enriched from blood (not recorded which). The source of these receptors is a man aged 45-65 years who had been exposed to COVID-19.

This chain links TRBV5-5 with TRBJ1-4, with 7 positions matching TRBD1. Germline CDR1 and CDR2: SGHKS and YYEKEE (reference sequence). The CDR3 spans 14 residues. J was trimmed by 8 bases and V by 4 bases; bases with no gene match: 8. For the CDR3, the DNA is TGTGCCAGCAGCATGACAGGGTTGGGAGAAAAACTGTTTTTT. Translated, it gives CASSMTGLGEKLFF.

V usage is TRBV5-1 and J usage is TRBJ2-3, with a tentative D call TRBD1 (6 bases). The CDR3 is 17 residues long. The germline gives CDR1 SGHRS, CDR2 YFSETQ. V was clipped by 3 bases and J by 3 bases, with 20 bases between them. CDR3 coding DNA: TGCGCCAGCAGCTCCGGTCGTTCAGGGACAACTACAGATACGCAGTATTTT. As protein: CASSSGRSGTTTDTQYF.

Note on this clone: Relative to the germline gene, one junction end is altered; a read error may explain this. The chain combines TRBV7-7 with TRBJ2-2, with TRBD2 matching 7 bases. CDR1 and CDR2 from the germline V gene are SSHAT and FNYEAQ (reference sequence). There are 15 residues in the CDR3. CDR3 protein: CASSGATANTGELFF. Here the CDR3 DNA reads TGTGCTAGCAGCGGGGCGACAGCCAACACCGGGGAGCTGTTTTTT.

This chain connects TRBV2 to TRBJ1-4; D remains unclear. Germline CDR1 reads SNHLY; CDR2 reads FYNNEI. The length of the CDR3 is 11 residues. Trimming left V 4 bases short and J 8 bases short, with 5 bases between. DNA of the CDR3: TGTGCCAGCAGTGCGTCGGAAAAACTGTTTTTT. Translated: CASSASEKLFF.

CDR3 sequence: CASRWETNTEAFF. CDR3 bases: TGTGCCAGTCGATGGGAGACGAACACTGAAGCTTTCTTT. V usage is TRBV2 and J usage is TRBJ1-1; D remains unclear. V shed 9 bases and J shed 1 base, with 12 bases lying between them. The length of the CDR3 is 13 residues. In germline, CDR1 is SNHLY, CDR2 FYNNEI.

This clone came up once. This chain joins TRBV5-1 and TRBJ1-1; possible D gene TRBD1, 6 bases. Germline assignment: CDR1 SGHRS and CDR2 YFSETQ. Trimming took 4 bases from V and 1 from J, leaving 11 bases between them. This CDR3 has 14 residues. CDR3 sequence reads: CASSPQGWNTEAFF. The DNA of the CDR3 is TGCGCCAGCAGCCCACAGGGTTGGAACACTGAAGCTTTCTTT.